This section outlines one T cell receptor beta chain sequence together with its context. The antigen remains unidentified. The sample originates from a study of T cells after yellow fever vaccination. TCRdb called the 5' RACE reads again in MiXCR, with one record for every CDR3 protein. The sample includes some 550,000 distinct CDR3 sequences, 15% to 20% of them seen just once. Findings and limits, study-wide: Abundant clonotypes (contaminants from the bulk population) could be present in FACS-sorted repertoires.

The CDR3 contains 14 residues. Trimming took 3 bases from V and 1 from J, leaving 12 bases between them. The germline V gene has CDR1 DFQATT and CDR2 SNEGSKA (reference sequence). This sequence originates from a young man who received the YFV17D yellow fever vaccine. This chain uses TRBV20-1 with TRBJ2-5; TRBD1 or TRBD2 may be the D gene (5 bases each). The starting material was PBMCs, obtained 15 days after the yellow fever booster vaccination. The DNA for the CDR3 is TGCAGTGCTAGTGTGTGGGGGTCCCAAGAGACCCAGTACTTC. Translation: CSASVWGSQETQYF.